This note documents a single T cell receptor (beta chain) sequence. Its specific antigen is unknown. No base-level quality is on record; no much larger clone is a single base apart. TCRbeta CDR3 regions were amplified from genomic DNA by means of the immunoSEQ Assay, a bias-controlled multiplex PCR. The source study handled its data this way. The number of nucleated cells in each sample was estimated from the amplification of reference gene primers within the assay. Sequence reads were collapsed and filtered to measure the absolute abundance of every unique TCRbeta CDR3 rearrangement. Productive Simpson clonality was computed per sample as the square root of Simpson's diversity index over productive rearrangements. TCRdb limited this immuneACCESS table to in-frame rearrangements with V and J called. A share of clones is missing; checked studies link under half to unresolved V genes, and the rest is unexplained. V and J calls and clone size are those listed in that table; D and trimming were worked out from the DNA. The sample profile shows over 120,000 clones; more than 75% of them were found once. About 2.6% of the sample is in the top ten clones.

The sample comes from a study of blood T cell repertoires in COVID-19 (dated by TCRdb to 2018 to 2020). With regard to the full study: The collaborator samples originated in the United States, Italy and Spain and spanned the acute and convalescent phases of COVID-19. The material from the prospective study consisted of cDNA or gDNA derived from T cells, B-cell-depleted T cells, or PBMCs. Where HLA class I and class II types were available, the types were taken from metadata supplied by the sample provider, not from assay-based typing. Deeply sampled blood TCRbeta repertoires from subjects exposed to, actively infected with, or recovered from COVID-19 were included in the dataset. The samples were drawn from the first 160 participants of the ongoing ImmuneRACE study and from over a thousand subjects provided by 6 global collaborators. The repertoires were made available in a free public database intended to serve as a resource for research on the immune response to SARS-CoV-2. Sample metadata almost always included a de-identified subject ID, COVID-19 status, age in years and sex. The paper as a whole reports these results and caveats: How much clinical and demographic metadata was included differed by source and by participant, and the metadata was provided uncurated.

The collaborating institutions used their own protocols to collect whole blood in K2EDTA tubes. For TCRbeta analysis, collaborators shipped samples as frozen whole blood, isolated PBMCs, or DNA extracted from either of those sample types. V loses 0 bases at its end and J loses 3 bases; junction bases beyond the gene matches: 3. Via the germline V gene, CDR1 is LGHNA and CDR2 YSLEER. The CDR3, cysteine through phenylalanine, is 15 amino acids long. Kept here is only the CDR3 DNA, which spans 45 bases and is read in frame from base 1. In this chain, TRBV4-3 is recombined with TRBJ1-2, with 8 bases in between that match TRBD1. The TCR was taken from a human donor with acute or convalescent COVID-19. The donor label of this sample is uncertain. The sample consisted of peripheral blood. The DNA is as follows: TGCGCCAGCAGCCAAGAGGGGACAGGCTACTATGGCTACACCTTC. This translates into CASSQEGTGYYGYTF.